This note documents a single TCR beta chain sequence. V shed 0 bases and J shed 6 bases, with 17 bases lying between them. CDR3 length: 16 amino acids. Germline V CDR1 and CDR2: MNHEY, SVGAGI. The sample comes from a study of T cell changes during pregnancy in multiple sclerosis. Assay used: immunoSEQ multiplex PCR; TCRdb lists only in-frame clones, some missing. The sample holds roughly 41,000 clones, around 90% seen once. The receptor was derived from a female donor with multiple sclerosis, enrolled in a pregnancy study. The sequenced sample was CD8+ T cells from peripheral blood mononuclear cells, obtained in the third trimester of pregnancy. V gene TRBV6-5 combines with J gene TRBJ1-2, with D tentatively TRBD1 (5 bases). CDR3 coding DNA: TGTGCCAGCAGTTACTCGAGCAACCCCAGGGAGGATGGCTACACCTTC. It specifies CASSYSSNPREDGYTF.